The next 23 T cell receptor beta chains were all read from a single sample in a study of blood T cell repertoires in COVID-19. TCRdb's table, derived via immunoSEQ multiplex PCR, lists solely in-frame clones and lacks some. The repertoire holds 100,000 to 150,000 clones, with around 86% as singletons. The sample was peripheral blood. The receptors stem from a woman in her 70s with COVID-19, enrolled during active disease.

CDR3 DNA: TGTGCCAGCAGTTTATTGGGCCCGGTGGGCGTAACTGGGACCCAGTACTTC. Encoded protein: CASSLLGPVGVTGTQYF. The chain employs TRBV28 and TRBJ2-5, with D uncertain. Germline V gene lookup returns CDR1 MDHEN and CDR2 SYDVKM. The CDR3 extends over 17 amino acids. V lost 1 base and J 7 bases, leaving 22 bases between the germline ends.

The CDR3: CASSRTGGGGYVGGYTF. The CDR3 DNA reads TGTGCCAGCAGCCGGACAGGGGGAGGGGGTTATGTAGGTGGCTACACCTTC. The chain has TRBV5-5 and TRBJ1-2; 10 positions agree with TRBD1. Germline CDR1 reads SGHKS; CDR2 reads YYEKEE (reference sequence). V lost 4 bases and J lost 7; bases outside the gene matches: 16. The CDR3 is 17 residues long.

CDR3 loop: CSARDINGYTF. CDR3 nucleotides: TGCAGTGCTAGGGACATCAATGGCTACACCTTC. The chain has TRBV20-1 and TRBJ1-2; the D gene is possibly TRBD1 (5 bases). Per the germline V gene, CDR1 is DFQATT and CDR2 is SNEGSKA (reference sequence). Trimming took off 3 bases at V and 6 bases at J, with 8 bases between the two ends. The CDR3 has 11 residues.

CDR3 bases: TGTGCCAGCAGCTTTGGTAGCGGGGGAGATACGCAGTATTTT. Encoded protein: CASSFGSGGDTQYF. The chain recombines TRBV11-3 with TRBJ2-3, with 9 bases that match TRBD2. The CDR3 runs 14 residues. V was pared by 3 bases and J by 5 bases, with 3 bases of the junction left unmatched. CDR1 is SGHNT, CDR2 YENEEA, per germline.

The V gene is TRBV6-2 or TRBV6-3, the J gene TRBJ2-7, with D possibly matching TRBD1 (6 bases). This CDR3 is 15 amino acids long. V lost 5 bases to trimming and J lost 4 bases, with 18 bases between them. CDR1 is MNHEY, CDR2 SVGEGT, per germline. As DNA, the CDR3 is TGTGCCAGCAGTCAGTCGACAGGTTATTCGTACGAGCAGTACTTC. Protein sequence: CASSQSTGYSYEQYF.

The chain joins TRBV28 to TRBJ1-6; possible D gene TRBD1, 6 bases. Germline CDR1 MDHEN, CDR2 SYDVKM. The CDR3 runs 17 residues. Trimming pared 3 bases from V and 8 bases from J, leaving 20 bases between. The CDR3 DNA is TGTGCCAGCAGTTTTCCCCCCCCGCCCAGGGGCCATTCACCCCTCCACTTT. This codes for CASSFPPPPRGHSPLHF.

The CDR3 DNA reads TGTGCCAGCGGCCGGGACTCGCAAGAGACCCAGTACTTC. It encodes CASGRDSQETQYF. The chain joins TRBV5-4 to TRBJ2-5; TRBD2 is a possible D gene (6 bases). The CDR3 extends over 13 amino acids. Trimming pared 7 bases from V and 2 bases from J, leaving 12 bases between. In germline, CDR1 is SGHNT, CDR2 YYREEE (reference sequence).

The chain uses TRBV2 and TRBJ2-3; D ambiguous. The CDR3 length is 12 residues. Germline V gene lookup returns CDR1 SNHLY and CDR2 FYNNEI. V was shortened by 4 bases and J by 4 bases, with 6 bases between the two germline ends. The CDR3 sequence is CASSGSPDTQYF. DNA for the CDR3: TGTGCCAGCAGTGGTAGCCCAGATACGCAGTATTTT.

The chain employs TRBV7-3 and TRBJ2-1; no reliable D call. The CDR3 contains 11 residues. The V end was cut by 6 bases, the J end by 6 bases, with 6 bases between. Germline V lookup: CDR1 SGHTA, CDR2 FQGTGA. As DNA, the CDR3 is TGTGCCAGCAGTTCAGGCAATGAGCAGTTCTTC. It yields the protein CASSSGNEQFF. Full variable domain (rest looked up from reference TRBV7-3 and TRBJ2-1): GAGVSQTPSNKVTEKGKYVELRCDPISGHTALYWYRQSLGQGPEFLIYFQGTGAADDSGLPNDRFFAVRPEGSVSTLKIQRTERGDSAVYLCASSSGNEQFFGPGTRLTVL.

The CDR3 loop reads CASSSRQGSPSYEQYF. In nucleotides, the CDR3 is TGTGCCAGCAGCTCCAGGCAGGGGTCTCCTTCCTACGAGCAGTACTTC. The genes are TRBV13 and TRBJ2-7; TRBD1 is a possible D gene (6 bases). There are 16 residues in the CDR3. Germline assignment: CDR1 PRHDT and CDR2 FYEKMQ (reference sequence). V was shortened by 4 bases and J by 1 base, with 17 bases between the two germline ends.

This chain uses TRBV13 with TRBJ2-5; TRBD1 aligns across 7 bases. CDR3 length: 15 residues. The J segment lost 4 bases and the V segment lost 5 bases, leaving 10 bases of the junction unmatched. Per the germline V gene, CDR1 is PRHDT and CDR2 is FYEKMQ (reference sequence). Written as DNA, the CDR3 is TGTGCCAGCAGCCCGAGCGAGACAGGGAGAGAGACCCAGTACTTC. It translates to CASSPSETGRETQYF. The full variable domain, in which reference TRBV13 and TRBJ2-5 provide the parts outside the CDR3, is AAGVIQSPRHLIKEKRETATLKCYPIPRHDTVYWYQQGPGQDPQFLISFYEKMQSDKGSIPDRFSAQQFSDYHSELNMSSLELGDSALYFCASSPSETGRETQYFGPGTRLLVL.

The chain is built from TRBV6-1 and TRBJ1-2, with D unclear. The germline V and J ends were trimmed by 1 base and 6 bases, with 9 bases remaining between them. The CDR3 loop spans 13 amino acids. Germline V gene sequence: CDR1 MNHNS, CDR2 SASEGT. The CDR3 DNA is TGTGCCAGCAGTGAAGACCCCAGGAATGGCTACACCTTC. It is translated as CASSEDPRNGYTF.

This clone was seen a handful of times. The chain is built from TRBV5-1 and TRBJ2-7; a possible D gene is TRBD1 (5 bases). This CDR3 region has 15 residues. The V end lost 3 bases, the J end lost 0 bases, and 13 bases lay between the germline ends. Germline CDR1 reads SGHRS; CDR2 reads YFSETQ. The CDR3 loop is CASSSLSGASYEQYF. In DNA, the CDR3 is TGCGCCAGCAGCTCCCTTTCTGGGGCCTCCTACGAGCAGTACTTC. The full variable domain, completed using reference TRBV5-1 and TRBJ2-7, is KAGVTQTPRYLIKTRGQQVTLSCSPISGHRSVSWYQQTPGQGLQFLFEYFSETQRNKGNFPGRFSGRQFSNSRSEMNVSTLELGDSALYLCASSSLSGASYEQYFGPGTRLTVT.

The sample holds a few counts of this clone. The chain employs TRBV5-1 and TRBJ1-4; 9 bases match TRBD1. CDR1 and CDR2 (germline): SGHRS, YFSETQ. V was clipped by 3 bases and J by 4 bases; unmatched bases: 4. The CDR3 loop spans 15 amino acids. The CDR3 bases are TGCGCCAGCAGCTGGGGACAGGGCATTAATGAAAAACTGTTTTTT. Translating gives CASSWGQGINEKLFF.

The chain joins TRBV2 to TRBJ1-1, with D tentatively TRBD1 (6 bases). The CDR3 has 15 amino acids. CDR1 is SNHLY, CDR2 FYNNEI, per germline. Trimming cost V 6 bases and J 5 bases, with 19 bases left between them. The chain's CDR3 is CASSASQGARTEAFF. The CDR3 DNA sequence: TGTGCCAGCAGCGCCTCACAGGGAGCAAGGACTGAAGCTTTCTTT.

This chain joins TRBV3-1 (or the pseudogene TRBV3-2) and TRBJ1-2, with TRBD1 identical over 7 bases. CDR1 LGHDT and CDR2 YNNKEL come from the germline V gene (reference sequence). CDR3 length equals 15 residues. With 4 bases clipped from V and 5 bases from J, the junction kept 10 bases outside the gene matches. CDR3 nucleotide sequence: TGTGCCAGCAGCCCTTCACACAGGGGCAGGTATGGCTACACCTTC. It yields the protein CASSPSHRGRYGYTF.

The rearrangement uses TRBV27 and TRBJ1-1; a possible D gene is TRBD1 (6 bases). Germline CDR1 and CDR2: MNHEY and SMNVEV (reference sequence). The V and J ends lost 2 bases and 6 bases respectively, with 13 bases between them. The CDR3 consists of 14 residues. The CDR3 region is CASSLKWGLAEAFF. CDR3 nucleotide sequence: TGTGCCAGCAGTTTAAAATGGGGGCTGGCTGAAGCTTTCTTT.

For the CDR3, the DNA is TGTGCCTGGAGTGTAATAATGGAGAGCTCCTATAATTCACCCCTCCACTTT. Its translation is CAWSVIMESSYNSPLHF. This rearrangement joins TRBV30 to TRBJ1-6, with D hard to call. CDR3 length: 17 residues. CDR1 and CDR2 (germline): GTSNPN, SVGIG (reference sequence). The V gene lost 0 bases and the J gene lost 0 bases, with 12 bases spanning the gap.

The rearrangement links TRBV30 to TRBJ2-7; 7 bases line up with TRBD1. The CDR3 runs 15 residues. The ends lost 0 bases at V and 0 bases at J; junction bases unmatched: 5. Germline CDR1 GTSNPN, CDR2 SVGIG (reference sequence). CDR3 region: CAWSVRTGYSYEQYF. In nucleotides, the CDR3 is TGTGCCTGGAGTGTAAGGACAGGATACTCCTACGAGCAGTACTTC.

The CDR3 DNA reads as TGTGCCAGCAGTTACAACGGGGAGACTGAAGCTTTCTTT. Translation gives CASSYNGETEAFF. This chain uses TRBV6-5 with TRBJ1-1; D is ambiguous. Germline CDR1 MNHEY, CDR2 SVGAGI. The CDR3 consists of 13 residues. The V end was cut by 2 bases, the J end by 5 bases, with 9 bases between.

This chain joins TRBV5-4 and TRBJ2-2; D is possibly TRBD2 (6 bases). Trimming pared 7 bases from V and 5 bases from J, leaving 15 bases between. Germline loops: CDR1 SGHNT, CDR2 YYREEE (reference sequence). The CDR3 is 14 amino acids. CDR3 sequence (DNA): TGTGCCAGCGAACGGGGGACGCGGACCGGGGAGCTGTTTTTT. Protein sequence: CASERGTRTGELFF.

This clone was seen a few times. The chain has TRBV18 and TRBJ1-1, with D unclear. The CDR3 has 13 amino acids. The germline gives CDR1 KGHSH, CDR2 LQKENI. Trimming took off 4 bases at V and 1 base at J, with 7 bases between the two ends. CDR3 nucleotide sequence: TGTGCCAGCTCACTCGACACGAACACTGAAGCTTTCTTT. It codes for CASSLDTNTEAFF.

This chain connects TRBV7-2 to TRBJ1-2; no clear D. V was cut by 3 bases and J by 4 bases, with 12 bases left in between. Per germline, CDR1 SGHTA and CDR2 FQGNSA. There are 14 residues in the CDR3. CDR3 sequence (DNA): TGTGCCAGCAGCTTCACGGGTAAAAGCTATGGCTACACCTTC. Translating gives CASSFTGKSYGYTF.